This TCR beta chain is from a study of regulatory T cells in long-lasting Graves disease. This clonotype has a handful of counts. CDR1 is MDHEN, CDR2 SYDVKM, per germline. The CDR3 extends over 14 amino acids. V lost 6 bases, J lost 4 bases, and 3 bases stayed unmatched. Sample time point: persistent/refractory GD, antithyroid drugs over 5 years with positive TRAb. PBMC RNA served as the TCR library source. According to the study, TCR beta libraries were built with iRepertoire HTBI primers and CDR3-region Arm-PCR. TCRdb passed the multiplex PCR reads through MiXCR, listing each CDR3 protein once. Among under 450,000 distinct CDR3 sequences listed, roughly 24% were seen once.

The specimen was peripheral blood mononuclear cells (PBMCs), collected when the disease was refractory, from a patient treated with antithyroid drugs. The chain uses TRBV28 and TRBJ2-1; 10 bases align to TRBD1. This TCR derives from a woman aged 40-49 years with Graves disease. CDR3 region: CASRRQGAYNEQFF. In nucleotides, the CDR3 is TGTGCCAGCAGGAGACAGGGGGCTTACAATGAGCAGTTCTTC.